Presented here are 3 T cell receptor beta chains from one specimen sequenced in a study of regulatory T cells in long-lasting Graves disease. This sample's time point: persistent/refractory GD, antithyroid drugs over 5 years with positive TRAb. Generation of the TCR library employed RNA extracted from PBMCs. CDR3 regions were amplified by Arm-PCR using iRepertoire HTBI primers to build TCR beta libraries. MiXCR, applied by TCRdb to the multiplex PCR reads, yields one record per CDR3 protein. In the table there are fewer than 550,000 distinct CDR3 sequences, around a fifth of which are singletons. Sequencing used peripheral blood mononuclear cells (PBMCs), obtained when the disease was refractory, from a patient treated with antithyroid drugs. The receptors shown here come from a female donor with Graves disease.

As concerns this clonotype: This sequence may be a read error, since a much larger clone differs from it by one base. The chain recombines TRBV15 with TRBJ1-4; tentative D call: TRBD1 (5 bases). Germline V gene lookup returns CDR1 LNHNV and CDR2 YYDKDF (reference sequence). This CDR3 is built from 16 residues. The CDR3: CATSRDGGATNEKPFF. The CDR3 DNA follows: TGTGCCACCAGCAGAGACGGGGGAGCAACTAATGAAAAACCGTTTTTT.

This clonotype was counted ten times or more. The rearrangement joins TRBV2 to TRBJ1-1; TRBD1 matches 7 bases. Germline V lookup: CDR1 SNHLY, CDR2 FYNNEI. After removal of 6 bases from V and 0 bases from J, the junction contained 13 bases not matched to a gene. The CDR3 covers 17 residues. CDR3: CASSTQGLLVMNTEAFF. DNA of the CDR3: TGTGCCAGCAGCACACAGGGGTTACTTGTCATGAACACTGAAGCTTTCTTT. Full variable domain (rest looked up from reference TRBV2 and TRBJ1-1): EPEVTQTPSHQVTQMGQEVILRCVPISNHLYFYWYRQILGQKVEFLVSFYNNEISEKSEIFDDQFSVERPDGSNFTLKIRSTKLEDSAMYFCASSTQGLLVMNTEAFFGQGTRLTVV.

The J gene is TRBJ1-6, the V gene TRBV2; a weak D match, TRBD1 (6 bases). Germline values: CDR1 SNHLY, CDR2 FYNNEI. This CDR3 has 12 amino acids. V lost 9 bases and J 5 bases, leaving 8 bases between the germline ends. In DNA, the CDR3 is TGTGCCAGACAGGGAAATAATTCACCCCTCCACTTT. The encoded protein is CARQGNNSPLHF.